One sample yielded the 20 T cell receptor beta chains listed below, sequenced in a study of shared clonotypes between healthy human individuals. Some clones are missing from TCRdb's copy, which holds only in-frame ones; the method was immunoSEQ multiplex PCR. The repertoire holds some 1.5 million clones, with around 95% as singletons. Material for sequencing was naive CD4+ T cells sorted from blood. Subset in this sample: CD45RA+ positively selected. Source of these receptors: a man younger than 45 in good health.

The CDR3 here is CASSLNRVMNTEAFF. CDR3 nucleotides: TGTGCCAGCAGCTTGAACAGGGTTATGAACACTGAAGCTTTCTTT. The chain recombines TRBV5-6 with TRBJ1-1; D might be TRBD1 (6 bases). CDR3 size: 15 residues. CDR1 SGHDT and CDR2 YYEEEE come from the germline V gene. V was shortened by 1 base and J by 0 bases, with 10 bases between the two germline ends.

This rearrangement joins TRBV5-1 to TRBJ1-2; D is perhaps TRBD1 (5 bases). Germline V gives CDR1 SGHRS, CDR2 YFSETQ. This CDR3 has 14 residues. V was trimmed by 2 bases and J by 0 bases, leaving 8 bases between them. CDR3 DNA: TGCGCCAGCAGCTTAGGGGAAGCTAACTATGGCTACACCTTC. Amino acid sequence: CASSLGEANYGYTF.

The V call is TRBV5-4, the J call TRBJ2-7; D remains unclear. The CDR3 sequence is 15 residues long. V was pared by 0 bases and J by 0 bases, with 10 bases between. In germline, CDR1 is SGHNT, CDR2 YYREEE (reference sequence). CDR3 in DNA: TGTGCCAGCAGCTTGGTAGGGCTAGGCTCCTACGAGCAGTACTTC. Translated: CASSLVGLGSYEQYF.

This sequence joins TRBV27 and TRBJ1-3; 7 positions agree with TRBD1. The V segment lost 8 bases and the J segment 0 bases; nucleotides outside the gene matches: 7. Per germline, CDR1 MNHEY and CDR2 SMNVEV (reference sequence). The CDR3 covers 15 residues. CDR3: CASGRDRTSGNTIYF. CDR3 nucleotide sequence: TGTGCCAGCGGACGGGACAGAACCTCTGGAAACACCATATATTTT.

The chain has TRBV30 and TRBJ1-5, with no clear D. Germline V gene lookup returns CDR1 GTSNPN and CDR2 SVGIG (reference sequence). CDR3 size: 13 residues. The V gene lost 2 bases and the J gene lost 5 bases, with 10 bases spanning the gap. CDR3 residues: CAWSSRRYQPQHF. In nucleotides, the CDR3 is TGTGCCTGGAGTAGTCGGCGATATCAGCCCCAGCATTTT.

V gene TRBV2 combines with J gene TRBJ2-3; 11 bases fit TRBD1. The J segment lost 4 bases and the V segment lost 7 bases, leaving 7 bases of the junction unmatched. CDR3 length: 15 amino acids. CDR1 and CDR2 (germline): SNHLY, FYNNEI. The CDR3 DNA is TGTGCCAGCACCGGGACAGGGGGACCGTCAGATACGCAGTATTTT. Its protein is CASTGTGGPSDTQYF.

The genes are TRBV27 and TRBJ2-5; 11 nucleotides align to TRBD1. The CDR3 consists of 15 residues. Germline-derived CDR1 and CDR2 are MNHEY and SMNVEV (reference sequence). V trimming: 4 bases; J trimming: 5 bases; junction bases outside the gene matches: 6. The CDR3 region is CASSYWDRGTETQYF. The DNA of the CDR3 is TGTGCCAGCAGTTATTGGGACAGGGGGACCGAGACCCAGTACTTC.

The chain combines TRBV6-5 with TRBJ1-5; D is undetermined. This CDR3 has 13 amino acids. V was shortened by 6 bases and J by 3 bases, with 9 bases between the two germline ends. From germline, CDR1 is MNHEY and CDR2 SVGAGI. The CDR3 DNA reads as TGTGCCAGCAGACCAACCCTCAATCAGCCCCAGCATTTT. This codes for CASRPTLNQPQHF.

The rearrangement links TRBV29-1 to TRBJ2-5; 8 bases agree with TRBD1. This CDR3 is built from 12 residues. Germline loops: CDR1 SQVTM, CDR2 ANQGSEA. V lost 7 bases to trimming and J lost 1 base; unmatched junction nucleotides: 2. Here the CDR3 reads CSAGTGQETQYF. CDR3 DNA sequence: TGCAGCGCTGGGACAGGCCAAGAGACCCAGTACTTC.

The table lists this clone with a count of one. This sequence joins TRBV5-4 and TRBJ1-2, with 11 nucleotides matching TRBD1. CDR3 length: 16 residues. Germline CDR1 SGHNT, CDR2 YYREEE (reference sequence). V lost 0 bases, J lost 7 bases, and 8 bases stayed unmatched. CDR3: CASSLANGQGAGGYTF. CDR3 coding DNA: TGTGCCAGCAGCTTGGCCAACGGACAGGGGGCGGGTGGCTACACCTTC.

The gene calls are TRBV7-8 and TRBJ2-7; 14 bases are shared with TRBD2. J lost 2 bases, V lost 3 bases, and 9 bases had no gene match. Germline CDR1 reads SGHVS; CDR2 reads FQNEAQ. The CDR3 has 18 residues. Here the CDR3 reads CASSFPGTSGSSAYEQYF. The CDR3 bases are TGTGCCAGCAGCTTCCCCGGGACTAGCGGGAGTAGCGCCTACGAGCAGTACTTC.

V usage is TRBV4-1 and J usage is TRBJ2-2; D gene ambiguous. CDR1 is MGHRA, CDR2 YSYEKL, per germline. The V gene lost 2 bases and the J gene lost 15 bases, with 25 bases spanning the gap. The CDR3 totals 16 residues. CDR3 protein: CASSQTPVLTGPTLFF. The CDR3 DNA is TGCGCCAGCAGCCAAACTCCCGTCCTTACCGGGCCCACGTTGTTTTTT.

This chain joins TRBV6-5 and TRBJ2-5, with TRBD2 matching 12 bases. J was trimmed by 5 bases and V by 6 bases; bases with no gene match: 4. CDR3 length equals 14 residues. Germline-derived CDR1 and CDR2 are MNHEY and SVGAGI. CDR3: CASRRLAGDETQYF. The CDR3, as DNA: TGTGCCAGCAGGAGACTAGCGGGAGATGAGACCCAGTACTTC.

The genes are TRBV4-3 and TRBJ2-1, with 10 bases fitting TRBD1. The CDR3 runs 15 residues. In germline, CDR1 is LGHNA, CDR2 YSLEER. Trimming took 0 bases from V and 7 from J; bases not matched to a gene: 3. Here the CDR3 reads CASSQETGGGNEQFF. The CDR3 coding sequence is TGCGCCAGCAGCCAAGAGACAGGGGGCGGGAATGAGCAGTTCTTC.

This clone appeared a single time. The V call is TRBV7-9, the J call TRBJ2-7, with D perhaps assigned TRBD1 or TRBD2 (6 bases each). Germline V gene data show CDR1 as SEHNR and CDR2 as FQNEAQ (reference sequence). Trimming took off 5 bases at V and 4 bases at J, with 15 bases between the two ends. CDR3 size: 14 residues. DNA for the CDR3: TGTGCCAGCAGCCGGAGCGGAGGGGGATACGAGCAGTACTTC. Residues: CASSRSGGGYEQYF.

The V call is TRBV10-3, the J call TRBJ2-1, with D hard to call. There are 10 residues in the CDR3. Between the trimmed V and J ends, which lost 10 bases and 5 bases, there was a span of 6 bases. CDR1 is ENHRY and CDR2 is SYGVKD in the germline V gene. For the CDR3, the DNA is TGTGCCACCAGAAACAATGAGCAGTTCTTC. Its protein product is CATRNNEQFF.

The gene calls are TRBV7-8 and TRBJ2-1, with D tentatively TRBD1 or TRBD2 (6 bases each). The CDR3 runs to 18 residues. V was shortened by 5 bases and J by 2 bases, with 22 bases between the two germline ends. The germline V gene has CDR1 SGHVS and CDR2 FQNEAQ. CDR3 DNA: TGTGCCAGCAGCCAGCAGGGGAGGAGCGGTAATCCCTACAATGAGCAGTTCTTC. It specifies CASSQQGRSGNPYNEQFF.

The CDR3 region has the DNA TGTGCCAGCAGTTTACCCCCAGCGGACCTGTTAATTTACGAGCAGTACTTC. Protein sequence: CASSLPPADLLIYEQYF. The chain combines TRBV28 with TRBJ2-7; D perhaps matches TRBD2 (5 bases). This CDR3 region has 17 residues. Trimming pared 2 bases from V and 4 bases from J, leaving 21 bases between. CDR1 is MDHEN, CDR2 SYDVKM, per germline.

The CDR3 bases are TGTGCCAGCAGCGCGGGACAGCTCAATCAGCCCCAGCATTTT. Amino acid sequence: CASSAGQLNQPQHF. The chain recombines TRBV5-6 with TRBJ1-5; 7 bases map to TRBD1. Germline assignment: CDR1 SGHDT and CDR2 YYEEEE. With V trimmed by 4 bases and J by 3 bases, 4 bases remained unmatched. This CDR3 has 14 amino acids. The full variable domain, in which reference TRBV5-6 and TRBJ1-5 provide the parts outside the CDR3, is DAGVTQSPTHLIKTRGQQVTLRCSPKSGHDTVSWYQQALGQGPQFIFQYYEEEERQRGNFPDRFSGHQFPNYSSELNVNALLLGDSALYLCASSAGQLNQPQHFGDGTRLSIL.

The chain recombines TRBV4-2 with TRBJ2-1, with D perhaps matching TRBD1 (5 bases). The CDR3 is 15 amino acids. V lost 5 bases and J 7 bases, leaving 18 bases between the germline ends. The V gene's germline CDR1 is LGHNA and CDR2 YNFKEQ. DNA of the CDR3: TGTGCCAGCAGCTTGGTGGGGCCTTACCCTAATGAGCAGTTCTTC. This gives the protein CASSLVGPYPNEQFF.